This T cell receptor (beta chain) stems from a study of blood T cell repertoires in COVID-19. Background on the study: From T cells, B-cell-depleted T cells, or PBMCs came the material, which was cDNA or gDNA.

CDR1 is SGHAT and CDR2 is FQNNGV in the germline V gene. Trimming removed 0 bases from V and 4 bases from J, with 13 bases in between. This CDR3 comprises 15 residues. Clones were sequenced by immunoSEQ multiplex PCR, and TCRdb holds only the in-frame ones, with some missing. Among about 120,000 clones listed, about 84% were seen once. This receptor was obtained from a man aged 60 to 69 with acute or convalescent COVID-19. This chain uses TRBV11-2 with TRBJ2-7; D possibly corresponds to TRBD2 (5 bases). The sequenced material came from peripheral blood. In DNA, the CDR3 is TGTGCCAGCAGCTTAGATCGGGAAGAGCGGTACGAGCAGTACTTC. It specifies CASSLDREERYEQYF.